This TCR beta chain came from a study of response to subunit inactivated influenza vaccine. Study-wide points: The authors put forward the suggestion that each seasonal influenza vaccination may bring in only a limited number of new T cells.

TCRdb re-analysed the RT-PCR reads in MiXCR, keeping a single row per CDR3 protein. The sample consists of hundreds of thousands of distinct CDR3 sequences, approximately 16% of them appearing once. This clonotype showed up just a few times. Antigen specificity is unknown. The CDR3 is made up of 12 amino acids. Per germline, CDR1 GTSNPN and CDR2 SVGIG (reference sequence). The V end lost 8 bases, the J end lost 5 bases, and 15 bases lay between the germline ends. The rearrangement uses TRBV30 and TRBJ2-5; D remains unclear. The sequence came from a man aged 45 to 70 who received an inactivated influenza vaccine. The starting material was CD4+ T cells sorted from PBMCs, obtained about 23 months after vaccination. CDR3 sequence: CAQGKSLETQYF. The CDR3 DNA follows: TGTGCCCAAGGGAAGTCGCTTGAGACCCAGTACTTC. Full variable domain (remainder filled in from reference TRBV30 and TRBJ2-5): SQTIHQWPATLVQPVGSPLSLECTVEGTSNPNLYWYRQAAGRGLQLLFYSVGIGQISSEVPQNLSASRPQDRQFILSSKKLLLSDSGFYLCAQGKSLETQYFGPGTRLLVL.